The 9 T cell receptor beta chains given below trace back to one sample, sequenced in a study of T cells in Graves' hyperthyroidism and ophthalmopathy. The CDR3 regions of TCR beta were amplified from RNA transcripts. TCR CDR3 regions were first amplified by RT-PCR with HTBI primers. Each CDR3 protein gets one entry after TCRdb re-called the multiplex PCR reads with MiXCR. This repertoire shows about 400,000 distinct CDR3 sequences, approximately 14% found once; its top ten account for 11% to 15%. Sample: blood. These receptors all come from a woman under 30 with Graves' hyperthyroidism.

V usage is TRBV5-6 and J usage is TRBJ1-2, with D maybe TRBD1 (5 bases). The CDR3 spans 16 residues. Trimming left V 2 bases short and J 2 bases short, with 16 bases between. The germline V gene encodes CDR1 SGHDT and CDR2 YYEEEE. This chain's CDR3 is CASSLVFRGRNYGYTF. CDR3 DNA sequence: TGTGCCAGCAGCTTAGTCTTTCGGGGGAGGAACTATGGCTACACCTTC.

This clonotype was seen at least ten times. V gene TRBV6-5 combines with J gene TRBJ1-2, with D tentatively TRBD1 (6 bases). With 0 bases removed from V and 8 bases from J, the gap between germline ends came to 16 bases. Per the germline V gene, CDR1 is MNHEY and CDR2 is SVGAGI. CDR3 length: 15 amino acids. CDR3: CASSYSTGNRRGYTF. CDR3 nucleotide sequence: TGTGCCAGCAGTTACTCGACAGGTAATCGTCGGGGCTACACCTTC.

This clonotype was counted ten times or more. The chain links TRBV7-9 to TRBJ1-1, with D maybe TRBD1 (5 bases). The CDR3 is 16 amino acids. CDR1 is SEHNR, CDR2 FQNEAQ, per germline (reference sequence). Trimming stripped 0 bases from V and 0 bases from J, with 11 bases between. The CDR3 here is CASSLAPGRMNTEAFF. The CDR3 nucleotides read TGTGCCAGCAGCTTAGCTCCGGGACGGATGAACACTGAAGCTTTCTTT. The variable domain in full, completed from reference TRBV7-9 and TRBJ1-1, reads DTGVSQNPRHKITKRGQNVTFRCDPISEHNRLYWYRQTLGQGPEFLTYFQNEAQLEKSRLLSDRFSAERPKGSFSTLEIQRTEQGDSAMYLCASSLAPGRMNTEAFFGQGTRLTVV.

The gene calls are TRBV27 and TRBJ2-5; 7 bases are shared with TRBD1. This CDR3 is built from 14 residues. Germline lookup yields CDR1 MNHEY and CDR2 SMNVEV (reference sequence). V gave up 6 bases and J gave up 5 bases; unmatched junction bases: 9. The CDR3 loop reads CASRRQGPAETQYF. In DNA form, the CDR3 reads TGTGCCAGCAGGCGACAGGGTCCAGCCGAGACCCAGTACTTC.

The J gene is TRBJ2-2, the V gene TRBV27, with no clear D. Trimming shortened V by 6 bases and J by 2 bases, and 22 bases separated the two germline ends. The CDR3 loop spans 18 amino acids. The germline CDR1 and CDR2 sequences are MNHEY and SMNVEV (reference sequence). Here the CDR3 DNA reads TGTGCCAGCAGAACGCTCATCGACGGATACATCAACACCGGGGAGCTGTTTTTT. Amino acid sequence: CASRTLIDGYINTGELFF.

Ten or more counts support this clonotype. The rearrangement uses TRBV3-1 and TRBJ1-4, with a weak D call TRBD1 (6 bases). V was cut by 0 bases and J by 7 bases, with 12 bases left in between. This CDR3 region has 15 residues. CDR1 and CDR2 (germline): LGHDT, YNNKEL (reference sequence). In DNA form, the CDR3 reads TGTGCCAGCAGCCAAGAAACAGGGCTGAGTGAAAAACTGTTTTTT. This sequence encodes CASSQETGLSEKLFF.

For the CDR3, the DNA is TGCAGTGCTAGAGATTTGGGAGATGAAAAACTGTTTTTT. The encoded protein is CSARDLGDEKLFF. J is TRBJ1-4 and V is TRBV20-1; D gene uncertain. Germline V gene lookup returns CDR1 DFQATT and CDR2 SNEGSKA (reference sequence). There are 13 residues in the CDR3. Trimming pared 0 bases from V and 6 bases from J, leaving 8 bases between.

Points on this clonotype: A single base separates this from a much larger clone, so it may be a read error. The chain combines TRBV11-2 with TRBJ1-5; D remains ambiguous. The DNA end favors TRBJ2-3, so the J call may be wrong. The CDR3 is 13 residues long. The germline V gene encodes CDR1 SGHAT and CDR2 FQNNGV. This CDR3 is CASSLNSNQPQYF. As DNA, the CDR3 is TGTGCCAGCAGCTTAAATAGCAATCAGCCCCAGTATTTT.

Only a few counts were recorded for this clonotype. This rearrangement joins TRBV24-1 to TRBJ2-1; D is possibly TRBD1 or TRBD2 (5 bases each). The CDR3 sequence is 15 residues long. Germline loops: CDR1 KGHDR, CDR2 SFDVKD. Between the trimmed V and J ends, which lost 5 bases and 9 bases, there was a span of 19 bases. The CDR3 here is CATSAEGPISGEQFF. The CDR3 DNA reads as TGTGCCACCAGTGCAGAGGGACCCATCAGTGGTGAGCAGTTCTTC.